Below, one TCR beta chain is given with its context. Vbeta (60) and Jbeta (13) primers were used in the PCR. TCRdb keeps only in-frame clones here, not all; method: immunoSEQ multiplex PCR. The top ten hold approximately 1.1% of the sample, which has roughly 140,000 clones, roughly 80% seen once. The CDR3 is 13 amino acids. CDR1 is SQVTM and CDR2 is ANQGSEA in the germline V gene. Trimming took 4 bases from V and 8 from J, leaving 15 bases between them. These data come from a study of cytomegalovirus exposure and HLA in healthy donors. Sequencing used PBMCs. The receptor's source is a female donor in good health and CMV-seronegative. The chain has TRBV29-1 and TRBJ2-1, with TRBD2 as a possible D gene (6 bases). This CDR3 is CSVVGLYVDEQFF. CDR3 in DNA: TGCAGCGTTGTGGGACTTTACGTCGATGAGCAGTTCTTC.